The rows below give T cell receptor beta chains drawn from one sample of a study of early T cells in non-severe SARS-CoV-2 infection. TCRdb recomputed calls from the 5' RACE reads with MiXCR, one row per CDR3 protein. The sample holds around 47,000 distinct CDR3 sequences, about 11% seen once. The sequenced sample consisted of whole blood. The receptors here all came from an adult who was a healthcare worker with PCR-confirmed SARS-CoV-2 infection or an uninfected control (not recorded which). Each CDR3 is given with its conserved first and last residue. The D gene is left open where the match is weak. Size is stated for part of the rows, as once, few or many counts, or as a class when the clone is expanded.

size,J,V,D,CDR3,DNA
.,TRBJ1-1,TRBV6-6,.,CASSESGSEAFF,TGTGCCAGCAGTGAATCCGGCTCTGAAGCTTTCTTT
many,TRBJ2-7,TRBV13,.,CASSRGTHEQYF,TGTGCCAGCTCGCGAGGAACCCACGAGCAGTACTTC
many,TRBJ2-1,TRBV7-2,.,CASSKEWVSSYNEQFF,TGTGCCAGCAGCAAAGAGTGGGTGAGCTCCTACAATGAGCAGTTCTTC
.,TRBJ1-1,TRBV7-2,TRBD1,CASSLQGFRNTEAFF,TGTGCCAGCAGTTTACAGGGGTTTCGGAACACTGAAGCTTTCTTT
many,TRBJ2-3,TRBV28,TRBD2,CASSLLGLAGEDTQYF,TGTGCCAGCAGTTTATTAGGACTAGCGGGAGAGGATACGCAGTATTTT
many,TRBJ2-5,TRBV20-1,.,CSAIRRETQYF,TGCAGTGCCATACGTAGAGAGACCCAGTACTTC
many,TRBJ1-5,TRBV6-6,.,CASSLRAELYSNQPQHF,TGTGCCAGCAGTTTAAGGGCAGAGCTGTATAGCAATCAGCCCCAGCATTTT
few,TRBJ2-1,TRBV7-2,.,CASSFVLGEQFF,TGTGCCAGCAGTTTCGTCCTAGGTGAGCAGTTCTTC
.,TRBJ2-7,TRBV2,TRBD1,CASGRTGNYEQYF,TGTGCCAGCGGAAGGACAGGGAACTACGAGCAGTACTTC
.,TRBJ2-1,TRBV6-4,TRBD2,CASSVGAGEGNEQFF,TGTGCCAGCAGTGTCGGGGCGGGAGAAGGCAATGAGCAGTTCTTC
many,TRBJ2-1,TRBV6-1,TRBD1,CASNYDRGPDEQFF,TGTGCCAGCAACTACGACAGGGGGCCCGATGAGCAGTTCTTC
many,TRBJ1-5,TRBV5-1,.,CASRSLQPQHF,TGCGCCAGTCGATCCTTACAGCCCCAGCATTTT
few,TRBJ2-1,TRBV6-1,TRBD2,CASIGAGVSRNEQFF,TGTGCCAGCATCGGGGCGGGAGTAAGTAGGAATGAGCAGTTCTTC
once,TRBJ1-2,TRBV5-4,TRBD1,CASSFVQGQIYGYTF,TGTGCCAGCAGCTTCGTCCAGGGACAGATCTATGGCTACACCTTC
.,TRBJ1-2,TRBV10-3,.,CAISEEGGYTF,TGTGCCATCAGTGAGGAGGGGGGCTACACCTTC
few,TRBJ1-2,TRBV6-1,.,CASARKDSSWGYTF,TGTGCCAGCGCCAGGAAAGACAGCTCGTGGGGCTACACCTTC
.,TRBJ1-6,TRBV7-2,.,CASRPLSGEVNSPLHF,TGTGCCAGCAGGCCGCTATCAGGGGAGGTTAATTCACCCCTCCACTTT
.,TRBJ2-3,TRBV11-2,TRBD2,CASGPSGRDTQYF,TGTGCCAGCGGCCCTAGCGGGAGAGATACGCAGTATTTT
medium-sized,TRBJ1-6,TRBV2,TRBD1,CASSAGQVYSPLHF,TGTGCCAGCAGTGCGGGACAGGTGTATTCACCCCTCCACTTT
many,TRBJ2-3,TRBV5-1,.,CASSLYKGADTQYF,TGCGCCAGCAGCTTGTATAAGGGCGCAGATACGCAGTATTTT
many,TRBJ2-2,TRBV12-3/TRBV12-4,.,CASSPDSNTGELFF,TGTGCCAGCAGTCCAGACTCGAACACCGGGGAGCTGTTTTTT
.,TRBJ2-3,TRBV30,TRBD2,CAWGLAGRLGTQYF,TGTGCCTGGGGACTAGCGGGCCGACTTGGTACGCAGTATTTT